A selection of T cell receptor beta chains follows, all from one sample in a study of control samples from healthy donors and cancer patients. Assay: immunoSEQ multiplex PCR; the TCRdb copy retains only in-frame clones and omits some. Here the sample spans about 92,000 clones, roughly four fifths being singletons. Material: blood. The source is a woman aged 60-75 years in good health. Each CDR3 is given with its conserved first and last residue. The D gene is left open where the match is weak.

V gene	J gene	D gene	CDR3 DNA	CDR3 protein
TRBV27	TRBJ2-1	-	TGTGCCAGCAGTTTGCGGCGGGGTGCCTACAATGAGCAGTTCTTC	CASSLRRGAYNEQFF
TRBV19	TRBJ2-5	TRBD1	TGTGCCAGTAGCGATCGGACAGGGCAAGAGACCCAGTACTTC	CASSDRTGQETQYF
TRBV5-1	TRBJ1-2	-	TGCGCCAGCACCAAGGGGCAGGGCGAGGGCTACACCTTC	CASTKGQGEGYTF
TRBV6-5	TRBJ2-5	TRBD2	TGTGCCAGCAGCTGGGACGGGGGGAGGAAGACCCAGTACTTC	CASSWDGGRKTQYF
TRBV5-4	TRBJ2-5	-	TGTGCCAGCAGCTTGGGGGTCAGCCAAGAGACCCAGTACTTC	CASSLGVSQETQYF
TRBV6-5	TRBJ2-3	TRBD2	TGTGCCAGCAGCCGAAGCGGGGGGGCTTCCGATACGCAGTATTTT	CASSRSGGASDTQYF
TRBV15	TRBJ2-3	TRBD1	TGTGCCACCAGCAGCGCCGGGACAGGGGCAGATACGCAGTATTTT	CATSSAGTGADTQYF
TRBV18	TRBJ2-4	TRBD1	TGTGCCAGCTCAAATCGAACCGGGACAGAGTACTTC	CASSNRTGTEYF
TRBV28	TRBJ2-1	-	TGTGCCAGCAGTCAGCTCCCCCTTTTGTTCTTC	CASSQLPLLFF
TRBV18	TRBJ2-5	-	TGTGCCAGCTCACGTCAAGAGACCCAGTACTTC	CASSRQETQYF